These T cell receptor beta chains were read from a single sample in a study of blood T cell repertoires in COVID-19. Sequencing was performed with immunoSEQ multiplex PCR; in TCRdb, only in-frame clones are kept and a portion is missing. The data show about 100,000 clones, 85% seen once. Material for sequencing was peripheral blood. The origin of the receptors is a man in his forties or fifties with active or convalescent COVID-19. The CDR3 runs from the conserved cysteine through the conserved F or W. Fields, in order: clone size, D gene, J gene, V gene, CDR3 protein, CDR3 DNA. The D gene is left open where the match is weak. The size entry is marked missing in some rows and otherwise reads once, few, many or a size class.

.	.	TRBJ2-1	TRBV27	CASSPRLRGQSSYNEQFF	TGTGCCAGCAGCCCTAGACTCAGGGGCCAAAGCTCCTACAATGAGCAGTTCTTC
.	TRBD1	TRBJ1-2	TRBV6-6	CASSRGQGDGYTF	TGTGCCAGCAGCCGGGGACAGGGGGATGGCTACACCTTC
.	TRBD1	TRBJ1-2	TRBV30	CAWSSPTGTNPNYGYTF	TGTGCCTGGAGCTCACCGACAGGGACGAATCCTAACTATGGCTACACCTTC
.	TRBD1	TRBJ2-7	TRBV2	CASRVQGDNSYEQYF	TGTGCCAGCAGAGTACAGGGGGATAACTCCTACGAGCAGTACTTC
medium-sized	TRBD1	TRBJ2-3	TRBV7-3	CASSPRQGTTDTQYF	TGTGCCAGCAGCCCAAGACAGGGGACGACAGATACGCAGTATTTT
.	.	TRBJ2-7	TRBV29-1	CSVEEGGYEQYF	TGCAGCGTTGAAGAAGGGGGTTACGAGCAGTACTTC
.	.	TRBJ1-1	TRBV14	CASSRIDSRTEAFF	TGTGCCAGCAGCCGCATTGACAGCCGAACTGAAGCTTTCTTT
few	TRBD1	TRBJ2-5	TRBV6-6	CASSSRDSLDSGYF	TGTGCCAGCAGTTCCAGGGACAGCTTGGACAGTGGGTACTTC
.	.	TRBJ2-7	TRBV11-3	CASSLGGLDEQYF	TGTGCCAGCAGCTTAGGAGGTTTGGACGAGCAGTACTTC
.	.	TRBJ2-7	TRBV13	CASSTRQGVPYEQYF	TGTGCCAGCAGCACCCGACAAGGGGTCCCCTACGAGCAGTACTTC
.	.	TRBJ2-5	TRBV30	CAWQGPGETQYF	TGTGCCTGGCAAGGGCCGGGGGAGACCCAGTACTTC
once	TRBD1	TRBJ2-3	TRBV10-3	CAISVGQGVSSTDTQYF	TGTGCCATCAGTGTCGGACAGGGGGTTTCTAGCACAGATACGCAGTATTTT
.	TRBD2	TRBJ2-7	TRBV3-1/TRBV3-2	CASSHHSGYEQYF	TGTGCCAGCAGCCACCATAGCGGGTACGAGCAGTACTTC
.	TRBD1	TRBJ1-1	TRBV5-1	CASSFGQGGYTEAFF	TGCGCCAGCAGCTTCGGACAGGGAGGGTACACTGAAGCTTTCTTT
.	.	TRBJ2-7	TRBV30	CAWSVAVTYEQYF	TGTGCCTGGAGTGTAGCGGTAACATACGAGCAGTACTTC
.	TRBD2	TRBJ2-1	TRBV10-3	CAISESGNDNEQFF	TGTGCCATCAGTGAAAGCGGGAACGACAATGAGCAGTTCTTC
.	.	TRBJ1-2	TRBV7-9	CASSLEGGYGYTF	TGTGCCAGCAGCTTAGAAGGGGGCTATGGCTACACCTTC